These 3 T cell receptor beta chains came from one sample sequenced in a study of cytomegalovirus exposure and HLA in healthy donors. The study ran its PCR with 60 Vbeta and 13 Jbeta primers. The protocol was immunoSEQ multiplex PCR, while the TCRdb copy is restricted to in-frame clones and leaves out a portion. The data show approximately 100,000 clones, approximately 80% seen once. The sample taken for sequencing was PBMCs. All receptors come from a female donor in good health and CMV-seronegative.

This clone came up a few times. Other DNA sequences in the same sample also yield this CDR3. The V call is TRBV11-2, the J call TRBJ2-7, with D unresolved. Germline V gives CDR1 SGHAT, CDR2 FQNNGV. The V end lost 5 bases, the J end lost 1 base, and 3 bases lay between the germline ends. This CDR3 comprises 11 residues. CDR3 bases: TGTGCCAGCAGCCCATCCTACGAGCAGTACTTC. Translation gives CASSPSYEQYF.

A remark on this clone: Relative to the germline gene, one junction end is altered; a read error may explain this. At the DNA level, this CDR3 is encoded by other sequences in the same sample as well. This sequence joins TRBV27 and TRBJ2-1; D not resolved. The CDR3 runs to 11 residues. Germline V gene sequence: CDR1 MNHEY, CDR2 SMNVEV (reference sequence). CDR3 nucleotide sequence: TGCGCCAGCTCGGTCGGCAATGAGCAGTTCTTC. It codes for CASSVGNEQFF.

This chain connects TRBV19 to TRBJ2-2; weak D call: TRBD2 (5 bases). The CDR3 spans 13 residues. CDR1 and CDR2 (germline): LNHDA, SQIVND (reference sequence). V lost 6 bases, J lost 6 bases, and 11 bases lay in between. This CDR3 reads CASRHPGAGELFF. The CDR3, as DNA: TGTGCCAGTAGGCACCCCGGGGCCGGGGAGCTGTTTTTT.